This T cell receptor beta chain derives from a study of T cells in tuberculosis. Study at large: CD1B tetramers identified T cells specific for mycobacterial lipid GMM.

The data were produced by immunoSEQ multiplex PCR, yet TCRdb's version contains in-frame clones alone and is incomplete. The sample lists about 88,000 clones, about nine tenths seen once, with around 1.8% in the top ten. Sorting used thawed, overnight-rested PBMC stained with anti-CD3, a viability dye and GMM-loaded CD1B tetramer. CD1B tetramers were loaded with Rhodococcus equi-derived C32 glucose monomycolate. CD14-expressing monocytes were removed from PBMC before cryopreservation and sorting. Each donor contributed roughly 100,000 sorted tetramer-negative cells. The source of this sequence is an adult woman with latent tuberculosis. Sample: CD1b-GMM tetramer-negative cells sorted from PBMCs.

In DNA, the CDR3 is TGTGCCAGCCGGGGGGGCCACCAAGAGACCCAGTACTTC. The encoded protein is CASRGGHQETQYF. The V call is TRBV2, the J call TRBJ2-5, with TRBD2 identical over 8 bases. Per germline, CDR1 SNHLY and CDR2 FYNNEI. Trimming cost V 8 bases and J 0 bases; bases outside gene matches: 2. This CDR3 has 13 amino acids.